This T cell receptor (beta chain) was identified in a study of blood T cell repertoires in COVID-19. Study details: Both acute and convalescent COVID-19 samples were obtained from the United States, Italy and Spain. From T cells, B-cell-depleted T cells, or PBMCs came the material, which was cDNA or gDNA.

The CDR3 has 15 residues. The germline gives CDR1 SEHNR, CDR2 FQNEAQ (reference sequence). Trimming removed 6 bases at V and 0 bases at J, with 9 bases between. Authors' processing steps: Reference gene primer amplification gave nucleated cell count estimates. The assay was immunoSEQ multiplex PCR, and TCRdb's table has in-frame clones only and misses some. V and J calls and clone size are as listed in that table; D and trimming were resolved from the DNA. The data contain 160,000 or so clones, 80% of them singletons. Sequenced material: peripheral blood. The source is a man aged 70 or older with active or convalescent COVID-19. The V gene is TRBV7-9, the J gene TRBJ1-6; D remains ambiguous. The CDR3 region is CASRSSNSYNSPLHF. CDR3 DNA: TGTGCCAGCAGAAGCTCCAACTCCTATAATTCACCCCTCCACTTT.